The clone carrying this TCR beta chain has more than one count but fewer than ten. Its specificity is unknown. This sample was taken from a study of regulatory T cells in long-lasting Graves disease. Regarding the study as a whole: In persistent patients, shared public clonotypes (roughly 2,800) outnumbered those in new patients (roughly 1,000). When disease was persistent, TRBV28, TRBJ1-2 and TRBJ2-5 were the favored segments.

Trimming stripped 6 bases from V and 1 base from J, with 9 bases between. The CDR3 contains 13 residues. Per the germline V gene, CDR1 is MNHNS and CDR2 is SASEGT. Construction of TCR beta libraries relied on iRepertoire HTBI primers and on Arm-PCR targeting CDR3 regions. One entry per CDR3 protein, called by TCRdb with MiXCR from the multiplex PCR reads. This table holds around 230,000 distinct CDR3 sequences, around 19% found once. The sample's time point: newly diagnosed GD, antithyroid drugs for less than 3 months. The TCR library was made from RNA that had been extracted from PBMCs in TRIzol. The sample here was peripheral blood mononuclear cells (PBMCs), taken at new diagnosis, from a patient treated with antithyroid drugs. V is TRBV6-1 and J is TRBJ1-2; D unresolved. This receptor was obtained from a female donor with Graves disease. The chain's CDR3 is CASRLTVNYGYTF. The DNA for the CDR3 is TGTGCCAGCAGATTGACGGTTAACTATGGCTACACCTTC.